This T cell receptor beta chain was sequenced during a study of blood T cell repertoires in COVID-19. Across the study: From T cells, B-cell-depleted T cells, or PBMCs came the material, which was cDNA or gDNA.

Libraries were prepared by immunoSEQ multiplex PCR; TCRdb keeps only in-frame clonotypes and omits some of them. Of just over 250,000 clones in the sample, 88% were seen once. Between the trimmed V and J ends, which lost 6 bases and 3 bases, there was a span of 11 bases. In germline, CDR1 is MNHEY, CDR2 SVGAGI. The CDR3 consists of 13 residues. The J gene is TRBJ1-2, the V gene TRBV6-5; D is perhaps TRBD1 (6 bases). This receptor was taken from a man between 60 and 70 years old who had recovered from COVID-19. Sequenced material: peripheral blood. CDR3 nucleotide sequence: TGTGCCAGCAGCGCAGGGGCCGACTATGGCTACACCTTC. Translating gives CASSAGADYGYTF.